The clone carrying this T cell receptor beta chain was found many times. Its target is not known. This record comes from a study of T cells in Graves' hyperthyroidism and ophthalmopathy. Study-level background: Peripheral blood samples were taken at initial diagnosis, prior to any treatment. Whole-study findings and limits: Most thyroid clonotypes with frequency above 0.001 were detected in blood.

TCR beta CDR3 region amplification was performed from RNA transcripts. HTBI primers were used for first-round RT-PCR of the TCR CDR3. Each CDR3 protein gets one entry after TCRdb re-called the multiplex PCR reads with MiXCR. The top ten hold around 52% of the sample, which has 210,000 or so distinct CDR3 sequences, roughly 15% seen once. Hyperthyroidism patients were newly diagnosed, had disease duration under 2 months, and were aged 18 to 65 years. The CDR3 contains 13 residues. Germline values: CDR1 SGHAT, CDR2 FQNNGV. V was pared by 7 bases and J by 7 bases, with 14 bases between. The J gene is TRBJ2-1, the V gene TRBV11-2; D unresolved. Material for sequencing was blood. The clonotype originates from a man aged 45-65 years with Graves' hyperthyroidism. The CDR3 sequence: CASTHRSWNEQFF. CDR3 nucleotide sequence: TGTGCCAGCACCCACCGAAGTTGGAATGAGCAGTTCTTC.